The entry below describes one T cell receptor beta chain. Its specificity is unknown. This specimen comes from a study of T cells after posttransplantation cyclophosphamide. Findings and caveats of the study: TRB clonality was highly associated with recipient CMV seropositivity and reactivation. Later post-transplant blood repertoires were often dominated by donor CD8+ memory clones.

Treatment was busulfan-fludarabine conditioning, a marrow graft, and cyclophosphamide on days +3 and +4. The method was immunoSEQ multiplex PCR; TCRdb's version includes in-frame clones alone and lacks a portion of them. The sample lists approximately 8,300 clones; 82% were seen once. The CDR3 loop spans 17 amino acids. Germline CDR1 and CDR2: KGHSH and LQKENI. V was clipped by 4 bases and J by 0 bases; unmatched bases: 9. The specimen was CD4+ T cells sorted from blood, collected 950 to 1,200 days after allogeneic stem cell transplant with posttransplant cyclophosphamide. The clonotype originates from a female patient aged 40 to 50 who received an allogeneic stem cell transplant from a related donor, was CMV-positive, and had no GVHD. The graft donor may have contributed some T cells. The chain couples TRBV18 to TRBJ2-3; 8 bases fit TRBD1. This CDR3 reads CASSLAIRGPSTDTQYF. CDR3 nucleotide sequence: TGTGCCAGCTCACTCGCTATCAGGGGGCCTAGCACAGATACGCAGTATTTT.